The rows below give T cell receptor beta chains drawn from one sample of a study of lymphopenia after photon versus proton radiotherapy. Data came from immunoSEQ multiplex PCR; TCRdb stores just in-frame clones and leaves some out. Altogether tens of thousands of clones are present, about nine tenths being singletons, with the ten largest covering around 50%. The input for sequencing was peripheral blood, taken from a patient treated with proton-based radiotherapy. The receptor source for this set is a woman aged 55 to 70 with cholangiocarcinoma. Some clones in this sample may be carry-over from other donors' samples. CDR3s include the opening cysteine and the closing phenylalanine or tryptophan. Fields, in order: clone size, J gene, D gene, V gene, CDR3 DNA, CDR3 protein. D genes are given only for firm matches. Only part of the rows carry a size: once, few, many, or a class if the clone is expanded.

abundance: once
j_gene: TRBJ2-3
d_gene: -
v_gene: TRBV5-1
CDR3nt: TGCGCCAGCAGCTTCCGGGACAGCACAGATACGCAGTATTTT
CDR3aa: CASSFRDSTDTQYF

abundance: -
j_gene: TRBJ1-2
d_gene: -
v_gene: TRBV7-8
CDR3nt: TGTGCCAGCAGCTTCGACCCCGTCTATGGCTACACCTTC
CDR3aa: CASSFDPVYGYTF

abundance: -
j_gene: TRBJ2-1
d_gene: -
v_gene: TRBV4-2
CDR3nt: TGTGCCAGCGGAGACGGAAGGGACAATGAGCAGTTCTTC
CDR3aa: CASGDGRDNEQFF

abundance: -
j_gene: TRBJ2-1
d_gene: -
v_gene: TRBV6-1
CDR3nt: TGTGCCACCGGATGGACGGGCCTTAAACACGATGAGCAGTTCTTC
CDR3aa: CATGWTGLKHDEQFF

abundance: -
j_gene: TRBJ1-1
d_gene: -
v_gene: TRBV9
CDR3nt: TGTGCCAGCAGTTCGACAGATTTTAACACTGAAGCTTTCTTT
CDR3aa: CASSSTDFNTEAFF

abundance: -
j_gene: TRBJ2-7
d_gene: TRBD1
v_gene: TRBV2
CDR3nt: TGTGCCAGCAGAGGGACAGGGGTTTTGATTCAGTTCTACGAGCAGTACTTC
CDR3aa: CASRGTGVLIQFYEQYF

abundance: once
j_gene: TRBJ2-1
d_gene: -
v_gene: TRBV10-3
CDR3nt: TGTGCCATCAGTGAGAACCCGACCTACAATGAGCAGTTCTTC
CDR3aa: CAISENPTYNEQFF

abundance: -
j_gene: TRBJ1-1
d_gene: -
v_gene: TRBV6-1
CDR3nt: TGTGCCATAGGCAGGGCCGAGAGGTACACTGAAGCTTTCTTT
CDR3aa: CAIGRAERYTEAFF

abundance: few
j_gene: TRBJ2-2
d_gene: -
v_gene: TRBV9
CDR3nt: TGTGCCAGCAGCGCTTTTAGCGAAACCGGGGAGCTGTTTTTT
CDR3aa: CASSAFSETGELFF

abundance: -
j_gene: TRBJ1-1
d_gene: TRBD1
v_gene: TRBV6-6
CDR3nt: TGTGCCAGCAAAAACAGGGGTCTAACTGAAGCTTTCTTT
CDR3aa: CASKNRGLTEAFF

abundance: -
j_gene: TRBJ2-2
d_gene: -
v_gene: TRBV19
CDR3nt: TGTGCCAGTAGTATTGGGTTGCTGATCACCGGGGAGCTGTTTTTT
CDR3aa: CASSIGLLITGELFF

abundance: -
j_gene: TRBJ1-1
d_gene: -
v_gene: TRBV19
CDR3nt: TGTGCCAGTAAAGGGCAGGAGGTTGGTGAAGCTTTCTTT
CDR3aa: CASKGQEVGEAFF

abundance: -
j_gene: TRBJ2-5
d_gene: -
v_gene: TRBV19
CDR3nt: TGTGCCAGTAGTACCAGACGACAAGAGACCCAGTACTTC
CDR3aa: CASSTRRQETQYF

abundance: -
j_gene: TRBJ2-5
d_gene: TRBD1
v_gene: TRBV6-6
CDR3nt: TGTGCCAGCAGTGCGTACAGGGGGATGTTGGAGACCCAGTACTTC
CDR3aa: CASSAYRGMLETQYF

abundance: few
j_gene: TRBJ2-7
d_gene: TRBD2
v_gene: TRBV30
CDR3nt: TGTGCCTGGAGTGTTTTAACTAGCGAGGGACGGCAGTACTTC
CDR3aa: CAWSVLTSEGRQYF

abundance: -
j_gene: TRBJ2-3
d_gene: -
v_gene: TRBV7-6
CDR3nt: TGTGCCAGCAGCTTTGGCCGGACTTACACAGATACGCAGTATTTT
CDR3aa: CASSFGRTYTDTQYF

abundance: -
j_gene: TRBJ1-2
d_gene: TRBD1
v_gene: TRBV6-5
CDR3nt: TGTGCCAGCAGTTACTCGAGCAGGGGGCTCGACTATGGCTACACCTTC
CDR3aa: CASSYSSRGLDYGYTF

abundance: -
j_gene: TRBJ1-1
d_gene: -
v_gene: TRBV19
CDR3nt: TGTGCCAGTAGTATAATGGAGGGCAGGAGAGTTCAGTCGAGAGAAGCTTTCTTT
CDR3aa: CASSIMEGRRVQSREAFF

abundance: once
j_gene: TRBJ2-7
d_gene: -
v_gene: TRBV5-1
CDR3nt: TGCGCCAGCAGCTTGGACGGGCCTCGCTACGAGCAGTACTTC
CDR3aa: CASSLDGPRYEQYF

abundance: -
j_gene: TRBJ1-3
d_gene: -
v_gene: TRBV6-5
CDR3nt: TGTGCCAGCAGTTACTCTGGGAACACCATATATTTT
CDR3aa: CASSYSGNTIYF

abundance: -
j_gene: TRBJ2-3
d_gene: -
v_gene: TRBV2
CDR3nt: TGTGCCAGCAGTGGAGGGGTTGGAGATACGCAGTATTTT
CDR3aa: CASSGGVGDTQYF

abundance: once
j_gene: TRBJ1-1
d_gene: -
v_gene: TRBV7-3
CDR3nt: TGTGCCAGCAGCTTGGGACAGAACACTGAAGCTTTCTTT
CDR3aa: CASSLGQNTEAFF

abundance: -
j_gene: TRBJ2-5
d_gene: -
v_gene: TRBV28
CDR3nt: TGTGCCAGCAGGGTGGGGGGGCAACAAGAGACCCAGTACTTC
CDR3aa: CASRVGGQQETQYF